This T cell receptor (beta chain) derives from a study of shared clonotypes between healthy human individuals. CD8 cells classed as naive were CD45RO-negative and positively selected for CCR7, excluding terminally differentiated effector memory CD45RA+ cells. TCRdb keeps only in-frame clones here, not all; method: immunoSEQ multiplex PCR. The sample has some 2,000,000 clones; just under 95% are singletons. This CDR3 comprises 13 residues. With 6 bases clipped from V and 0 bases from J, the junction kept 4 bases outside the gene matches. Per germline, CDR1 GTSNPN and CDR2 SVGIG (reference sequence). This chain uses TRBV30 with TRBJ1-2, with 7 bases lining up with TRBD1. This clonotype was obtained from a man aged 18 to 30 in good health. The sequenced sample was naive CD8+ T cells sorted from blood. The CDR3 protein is CACLGQPNYGYTF. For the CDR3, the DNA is TGTGCCTGCCTGGGACAGCCTAACTATGGCTACACCTTC.